This T cell receptor beta chain was sequenced for a study of blood T cells in healthy people across ages. On the study more broadly: About one barcoded beta molecule was captured per two T cells (by template switching). Study observations and caveats: Diversity was higher, and naive CD4+ cells more numerous, in long-lived donors than in aged donors.

Turning to this clonotype: What it binds is not known. A much larger clone lies a single base off, so this may be a read error.

Using a J-beta primer mix together with a sample-barcoded 5' primer, a second PCR was run for roughly 6 to 12 cycles. Each CDR3 protein is one row after TCRdb ran MiXCR on the 5' RACE reads. The data show 1.5 million to 2 million distinct CDR3 sequences, 28% seen once. The germline gives CDR1 SGHRS, CDR2 YFSETQ. The CDR3 totals 16 residues. This rearrangement joins TRBV5-1 to TRBJ2-6; no definite D call. Sequences were obtained from blood. This clonotype originated in a young woman in good health. CDR3 DNA: TGCACCAGCAGCTTGGGTGGCCTCTCTGGGGCCAACGTCCTGACTTTC. It encodes CTSSLGGLSGANVLTF. Based on the CDR3 plus reference TRBV5-1 and TRBJ2-6, the full variable domain is KAGVTQTPRYLIKTRGQQVTLSCSPISGHRSVSWYQQTPGQGLQFLFEYFSETQRNKGNFPGRFSGRQFSNSRSEMNVSTLELGDSALYLCTSSLGGLSGANVLTFGAGSRLTVL.